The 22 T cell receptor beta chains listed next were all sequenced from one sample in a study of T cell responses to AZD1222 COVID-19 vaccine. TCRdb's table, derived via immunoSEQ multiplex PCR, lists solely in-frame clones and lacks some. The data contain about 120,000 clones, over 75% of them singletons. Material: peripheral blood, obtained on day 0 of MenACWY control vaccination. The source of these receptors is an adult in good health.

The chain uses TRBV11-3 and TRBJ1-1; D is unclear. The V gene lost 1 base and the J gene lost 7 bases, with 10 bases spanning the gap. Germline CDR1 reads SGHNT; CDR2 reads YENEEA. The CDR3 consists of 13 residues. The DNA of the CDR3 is TGTGCCAGCAGCTTAGTCTGGGGTAGTGAAGCTTTCTTT. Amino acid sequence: CASSLVWGSEAFF.

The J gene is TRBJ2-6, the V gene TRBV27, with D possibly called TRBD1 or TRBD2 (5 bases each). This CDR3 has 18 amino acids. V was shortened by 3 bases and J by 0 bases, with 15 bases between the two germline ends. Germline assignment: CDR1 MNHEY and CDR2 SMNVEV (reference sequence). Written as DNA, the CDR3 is TGTGCCAGCAGTTTCCGGGACGGCTGGGGCTCTGGGGCCAACGTCCTGACTTTC. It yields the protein CASSFRDGWGSGANVLTF.

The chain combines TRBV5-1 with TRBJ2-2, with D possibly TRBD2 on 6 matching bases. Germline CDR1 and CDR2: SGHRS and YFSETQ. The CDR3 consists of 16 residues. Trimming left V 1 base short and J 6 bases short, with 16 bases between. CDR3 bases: TGCGCCAGCAGCTTGTTTCTGCGGGGTTCAGCCGGGGAGCTGTTTTTT. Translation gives CASSLFLRGSAGELFF.

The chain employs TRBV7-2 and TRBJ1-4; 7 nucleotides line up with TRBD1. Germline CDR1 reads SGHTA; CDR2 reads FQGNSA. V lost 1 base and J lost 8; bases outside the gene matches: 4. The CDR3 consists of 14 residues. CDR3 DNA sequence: TGTGCCAGCAGCTTAGGGAGGGGGCAAGAAAAACTGTTTTTT. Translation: CASSLGRGQEKLFF.

The CDR3 reads CASSTRGASDSPLHF. The CDR3 DNA is TGTGCCAGCAGTACTAGGGGGGCGTCGGATTCACCCCTCCACTTT. The rearrangement joins TRBV6-5 to TRBJ1-6; possibly TRBD1 for D (6 bases). CDR3 size: 15 residues. V lost 5 bases and J 8 bases, leaving 16 bases between the germline ends. Germline-derived CDR1 and CDR2 are MNHEY and SVGAGI.

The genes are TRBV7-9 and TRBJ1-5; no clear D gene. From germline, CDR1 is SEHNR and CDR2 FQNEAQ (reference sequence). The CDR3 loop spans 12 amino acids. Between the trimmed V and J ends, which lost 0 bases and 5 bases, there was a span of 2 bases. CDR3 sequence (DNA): TGTGCCAGCAGCTTAGCGGATCAGCCCCAGCATTTT. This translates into CASSLADQPQHF.

CDR3 nucleotide sequence: TGTGCCAGCACCCGTTCTGGGAGTCTAGAAGCTTTCTTT. Translation: CASTRSGSLEAFF. The rearrangement links TRBV27 to TRBJ1-1, with D unclear. The CDR3 has 13 residues. Germline lookup yields CDR1 MNHEY and CDR2 SMNVEV (reference sequence). The V end was cut by 7 bases, the J end by 8 bases, with 17 bases between.

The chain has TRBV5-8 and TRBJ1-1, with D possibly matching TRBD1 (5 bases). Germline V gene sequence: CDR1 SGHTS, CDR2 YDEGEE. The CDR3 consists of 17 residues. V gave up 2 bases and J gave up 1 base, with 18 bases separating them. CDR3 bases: TGTGCCAGCAGCTTCCAGGGTTGGGGCCGCGGGAACACTGAAGCTTTCTTT. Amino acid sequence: CASSFQGWGRGNTEAFF. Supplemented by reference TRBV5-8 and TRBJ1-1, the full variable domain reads EAGVTQSPTHLIKTRGQQATLRCSPISGHTSVYWYQQALGLGLQFLLWYDEGEERNRGNFPPRFSGRQFPNYSSELNVNALELEDSALYLCASSFQGWGRGNTEAFFGQGTRLTVV.

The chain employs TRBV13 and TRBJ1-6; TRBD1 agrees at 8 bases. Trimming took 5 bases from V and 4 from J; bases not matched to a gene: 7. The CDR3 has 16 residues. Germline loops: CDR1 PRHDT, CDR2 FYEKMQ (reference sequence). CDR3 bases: TGTGCCAGCAGCCGGACAGGGCTCCCTTATAATTCACCCCTCCACTTT. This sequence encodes CASSRTGLPYNSPLHF.

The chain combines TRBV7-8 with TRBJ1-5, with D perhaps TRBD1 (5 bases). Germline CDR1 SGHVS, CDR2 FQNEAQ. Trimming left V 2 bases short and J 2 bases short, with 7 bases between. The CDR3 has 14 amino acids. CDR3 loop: CASSLSRGNQPQHF. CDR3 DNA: TGTGCCAGCAGCTTATCCAGGGGCAATCAGCCCCAGCATTTT.

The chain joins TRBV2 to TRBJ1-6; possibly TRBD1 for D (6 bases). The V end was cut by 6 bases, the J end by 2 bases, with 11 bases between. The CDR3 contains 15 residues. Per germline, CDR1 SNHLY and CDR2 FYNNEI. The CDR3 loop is CASSSQGTYNSPLHF. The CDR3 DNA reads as TGTGCCAGCAGCTCACAGGGAACCTATAATTCACCCCTCCACTTT. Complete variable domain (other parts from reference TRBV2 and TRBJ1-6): EPEVTQTPSHQVTQMGQEVILRCVPISNHLYFYWYRQILGQKVEFLVSFYNNEISEKSEIFDDQFSVERPDGSNFTLKIRSTKLEDSAMYFCASSSQGTYNSPLHFGNGTRLTVT.

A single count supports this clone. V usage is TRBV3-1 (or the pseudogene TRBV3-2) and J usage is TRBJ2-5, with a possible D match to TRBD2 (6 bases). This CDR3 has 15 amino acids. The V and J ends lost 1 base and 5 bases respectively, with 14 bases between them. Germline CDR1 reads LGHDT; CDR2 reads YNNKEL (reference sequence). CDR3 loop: CASSQGWTGEETQYF. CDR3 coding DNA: TGTGCCAGCAGCCAAGGATGGACGGGAGAGGAGACCCAGTACTTC.

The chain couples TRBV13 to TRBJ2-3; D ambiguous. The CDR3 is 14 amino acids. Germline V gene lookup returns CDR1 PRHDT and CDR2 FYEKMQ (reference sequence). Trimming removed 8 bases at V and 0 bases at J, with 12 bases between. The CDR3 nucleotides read TGTGCCAGCCGGACGGGCGCTAGCACAGATACGCAGTATTTT. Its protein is CASRTGASTDTQYF.

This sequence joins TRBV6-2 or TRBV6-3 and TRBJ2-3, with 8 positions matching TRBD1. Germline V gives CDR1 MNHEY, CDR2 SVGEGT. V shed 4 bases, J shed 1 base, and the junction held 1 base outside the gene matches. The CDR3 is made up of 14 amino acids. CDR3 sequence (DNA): TGTGCCAGCAGTTCGACAGGGGGCACAGATACGCAGTATTTT. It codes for CASSSTGGTDTQYF.

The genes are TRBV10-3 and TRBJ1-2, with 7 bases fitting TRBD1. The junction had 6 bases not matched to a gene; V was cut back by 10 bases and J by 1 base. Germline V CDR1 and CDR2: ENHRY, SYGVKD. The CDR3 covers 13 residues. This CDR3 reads CATGDSRNYGYTF. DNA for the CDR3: TGTGCCACCGGGGACAGCCGTAACTATGGCTACACCTTC.

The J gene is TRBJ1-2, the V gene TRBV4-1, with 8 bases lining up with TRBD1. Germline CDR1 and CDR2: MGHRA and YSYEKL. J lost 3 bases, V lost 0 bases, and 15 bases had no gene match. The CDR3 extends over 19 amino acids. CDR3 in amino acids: CASSQDLVGVAGGDYGYTF. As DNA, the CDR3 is TGCGCCAGCAGCCAAGATCTTGTGGGGGTGGCAGGGGGCGACTATGGCTACACCTTC.

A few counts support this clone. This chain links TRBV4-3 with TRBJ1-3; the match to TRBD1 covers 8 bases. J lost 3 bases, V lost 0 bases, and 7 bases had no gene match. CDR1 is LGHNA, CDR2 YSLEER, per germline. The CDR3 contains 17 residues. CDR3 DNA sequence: TGCGCCAGCAGCCAAGATCGGCAGGGGGCTCTTGGAAACACCATATATTTT. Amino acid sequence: CASSQDRQGALGNTIYF.

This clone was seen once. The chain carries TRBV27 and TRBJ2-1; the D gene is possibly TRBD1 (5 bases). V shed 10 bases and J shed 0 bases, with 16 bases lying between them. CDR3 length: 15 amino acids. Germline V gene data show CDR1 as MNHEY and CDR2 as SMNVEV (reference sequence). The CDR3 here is CATRQGASSYNEQFF. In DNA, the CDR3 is TGTGCCACTCGCCAAGGGGCGAGCTCCTACAATGAGCAGTTCTTC.

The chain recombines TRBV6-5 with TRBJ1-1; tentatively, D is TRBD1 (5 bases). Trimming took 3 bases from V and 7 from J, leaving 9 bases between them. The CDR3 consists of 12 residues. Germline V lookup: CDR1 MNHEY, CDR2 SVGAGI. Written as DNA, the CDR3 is TGTGCCAGCAGTTATGGGCAGGGTGAAGCTTTCTTT. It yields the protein CASSYGQGEAFF.

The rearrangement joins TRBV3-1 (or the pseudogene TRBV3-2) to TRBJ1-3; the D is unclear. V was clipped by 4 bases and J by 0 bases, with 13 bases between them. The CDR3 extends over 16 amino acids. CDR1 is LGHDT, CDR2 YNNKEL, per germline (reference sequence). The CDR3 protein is CASSPGRRGSGNTIYF. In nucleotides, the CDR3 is TGTGCCAGCAGCCCCGGCAGGCGGGGCTCTGGAAACACCATATATTTT.

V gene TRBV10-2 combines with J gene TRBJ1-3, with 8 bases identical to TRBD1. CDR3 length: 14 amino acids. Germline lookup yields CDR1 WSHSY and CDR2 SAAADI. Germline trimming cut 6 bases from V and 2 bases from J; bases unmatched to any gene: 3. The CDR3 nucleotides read TGCGCCAGCAGCACGACAGGGGCTGGAAACACCATATATTTT. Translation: CASSTTGAGNTIYF.

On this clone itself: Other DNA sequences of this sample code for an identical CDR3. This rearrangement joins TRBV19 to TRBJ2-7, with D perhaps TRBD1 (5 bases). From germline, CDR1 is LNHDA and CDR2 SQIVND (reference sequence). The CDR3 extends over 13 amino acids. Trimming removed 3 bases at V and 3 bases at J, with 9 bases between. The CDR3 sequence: CASSIGRDYEQYF. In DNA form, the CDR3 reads TGTGCCAGTAGTATTGGCAGGGACTACGAGCAGTACTTC.